This TCR beta chain emerged from a study of neurological immune-mediated disorders. A few counts support this clonotype. 5'RACE with 10-nucleotide random UMIs generated the cDNA. Using its own MiXCR run on the 5' RACE reads, TCRdb lists one record per CDR3 protein. The data show about 120,000 distinct CDR3 sequences, around 3% seen once. With 0 bases removed from V and 6 bases from J, the gap between germline ends came to 9 bases. Germline values: CDR1 SGHKS, CDR2 YYEKEE (reference sequence). This CDR3 has 13 residues. Input material: PBMCs. The clonotype comes from a woman in her 30s with multiple sclerosis. The chain recombines TRBV5-5 with TRBJ1-1; weak D call: TRBD1 (6 bases). Here the CDR3 reads CASSLGGQAEAFF. In DNA form, the CDR3 reads TGTGCCAGCAGCTTGGGGGGGCAGGCTGAAGCTTTCTTT.